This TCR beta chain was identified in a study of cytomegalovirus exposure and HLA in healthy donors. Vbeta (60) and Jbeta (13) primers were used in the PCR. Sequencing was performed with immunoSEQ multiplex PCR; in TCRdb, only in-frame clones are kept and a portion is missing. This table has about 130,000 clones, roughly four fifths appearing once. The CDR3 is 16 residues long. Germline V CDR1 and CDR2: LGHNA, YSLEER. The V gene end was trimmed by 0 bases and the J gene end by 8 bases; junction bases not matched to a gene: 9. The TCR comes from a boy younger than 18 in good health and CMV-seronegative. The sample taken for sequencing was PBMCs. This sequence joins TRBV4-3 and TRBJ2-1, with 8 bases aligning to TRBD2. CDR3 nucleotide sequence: TGCGCCAGCAGCCAAGATCTTTCCGGGAGGGCCGATGAGCAGTTCTTC. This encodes CASSQDLSGRADEQFF.